The 24 T cell receptor beta chains below come from one sample, sequenced in a study of blood T cell repertoires in COVID-19. TCRdb's table, derived via immunoSEQ multiplex PCR, lists solely in-frame clones and lacks some. The sample holds approximately 200,000 clones, roughly nine tenths seen once. The specimen sequenced was peripheral blood. The origin of the receptors is a man aged 25-40 years with acute or convalescent COVID-19.

This clone appeared once. CDR3 residues: CATSRDRLVLGGELFF. The CDR3 DNA reads TGTGCCACCAGCAGAGATAGACTAGTCCTCGGCGGGGAGCTGTTTTTT. The chain employs TRBV15 and TRBJ2-2, with a weak D call TRBD2 (6 bases). The V end lost 0 bases, the J end lost 7 bases, and 15 bases lay between the germline ends. This CDR3 region has 16 residues. Germline CDR1 LNHNV, CDR2 YYDKDF (reference sequence).

J is TRBJ2-4 and V is TRBV6-1; D is ambiguous. There are 16 residues in the CDR3. Germline loops: CDR1 MNHNS, CDR2 SASEGT. With 6 bases removed from V and 3 bases from J, the gap between germline ends came to 18 bases. The CDR3, as DNA: TGTGCCAGCAGAGAAAGACTTTCCCATGGCAAAAACATTCAGTACTTC. Translated: CASRERLSHGKNIQYF.

The chain uses TRBV5-1 and TRBJ1-2; D might be TRBD1 (6 bases). The CDR3 totals 14 residues. CDR1 SGHRS and CDR2 YFSETQ come from the germline V gene. Trimming pared 2 bases from V and 5 bases from J, leaving 13 bases between. This CDR3 reads CASSLFQGRYGYTF. DNA of the CDR3: TGCGCCAGCAGCTTATTTCAGGGGCGGTATGGCTACACCTTC.

This clone was seen only once. This chain joins TRBV19 and TRBJ2-3; 9 bases map to TRBD1. The CDR3 length is 18 residues. The V gene end was trimmed by 6 bases and the J gene end by 0 bases; junction bases not matched to a gene: 13. Per the germline V gene, CDR1 is LNHDA and CDR2 is SQIVND (reference sequence). The CDR3 reads CASRNRGREFFSTDTQYF. The CDR3 DNA reads TGTGCCAGTAGAAACAGGGGGCGAGAGTTTTTTAGCACAGATACGCAGTATTTT.

The rearrangement joins TRBV2 to TRBJ1-1; 10 bases fit TRBD1. This CDR3 contains 14 residues. V was pared by 9 bases and J by 1 base, with 5 bases of the junction left unmatched. Germline CDR1 SNHLY, CDR2 FYNNEI. The CDR3 DNA reads as TGTGCCAGGAGCGGGACAGGGGCGAACACTGAAGCTTTCTTT. Translated: CARSGTGANTEAFF.

The rearrangement uses TRBV7-9 and TRBJ2-3; possible D gene TRBD2, 6 bases. This CDR3 is 13 amino acids long. The V end was cut by 5 bases, the J end by 3 bases, with 9 bases between. Germline V gene sequence: CDR1 SEHNR, CDR2 FQNEAQ (reference sequence). In DNA form, the CDR3 reads TGTGCCAGCAGCCAGAGCGGGACAGATACGCAGTATTTT. Translated, it gives CASSQSGTDTQYF.

This clone was seen a single time. The chain recombines TRBV19 with TRBJ2-1, with a tentative D call TRBD2 (6 bases). The V gene's germline CDR1 is LNHDA and CDR2 SQIVND (reference sequence). The V end was cut by 3 bases, the J end by 0 bases, with 12 bases between. The CDR3 sequence is 16 residues long. CDR3 residues: CASSMVGGSSYNEQFF. As DNA, the CDR3 is TGTGCCAGTAGTATGGTCGGGGGAAGCTCCTACAATGAGCAGTTCTTC.

V usage is TRBV28 and J usage is TRBJ1-5; D possibly corresponds to TRBD1 (6 bases). Trimming stripped 7 bases from V and 12 bases from J, with 28 bases between. CDR1 is MDHEN, CDR2 SYDVKM, per germline. The CDR3 loop spans 16 amino acids. CDR3 amino acids: CASTAYERTVPGRQHF. In DNA form, the CDR3 reads TGTGCCAGCACCGCTTATGAAAGGACAGTACCAGGGCGCCAGCATTTT.

The V gene is TRBV15, the J gene TRBJ1-2; 8 bases match TRBD1. The trim removed 3 bases at V and 1 base at J, leaving 4 bases unmatched. The CDR3 covers 15 residues. Germline V lookup: CDR1 LNHNV, CDR2 YYDKDF (reference sequence). The CDR3 spells CATSSRQGINYGYTF. The CDR3 DNA is TGTGCCACCAGCAGTAGACAGGGGATTAACTATGGCTACACCTTC.

This chain uses TRBV5-1 with TRBJ2-2, with D perhaps matching TRBD1 (6 bases). Trimming took 4 bases from V and 6 from J, leaving 22 bases between them. This CDR3 has 17 amino acids. Germline assignment: CDR1 SGHRS and CDR2 YFSETQ. The CDR3 loop is CASSRMPTGTSSGELFF. The CDR3 DNA sequence: TGCGCCAGCAGCCGAATGCCGACCGGGACATCCTCCGGGGAGCTGTTTTTT.

The chain has TRBV28 and TRBJ2-1; 13 nucleotides line up with TRBD2. The germline CDR1 and CDR2 sequences are MDHEN and SYDVKM. This CDR3 region has 15 residues. Unmatched junction bases numbered 6, after V lost 4 bases and J lost 9 bases. In DNA, the CDR3 is TGTGCCAGCAGTTCCTGGACTAGCGGGAGCGGTGAGCAGTTCTTC. It encodes CASSSWTSGSGEQFF.

The chain joins TRBV3-1 (or the pseudogene TRBV3-2) to TRBJ2-7; D is possibly TRBD2 (5 bases). Trimming left V 0 bases short and J 6 bases short, with 18 bases between. CDR1 LGHDT and CDR2 YNNKEL come from the germline V gene (reference sequence). The CDR3 has 16 amino acids. CDR3 nucleotide sequence: TGTGCCAGCAGCCAAGAGAGCGGTCTGGTAGTTGGCGAGCAGTACTTC. Protein sequence: CASSQESGLVVGEQYF.

This chain connects TRBV5-8 to TRBJ1-5, with 8 nucleotides matching TRBD1. CDR1 and CDR2 from the germline V gene are SGHTS and YDEGEE. The junction had 6 bases not matched to a gene; V was cut back by 1 base and J by 6 bases. The CDR3 is 15 residues long. For the CDR3, the DNA is TGTGCCAGCAGCTTGAGGCAGGGGGCCGGTCAGCCCCAGCATTTT. This codes for CASSLRQGAGQPQHF.

This clone was found a few times. The chain recombines TRBV27 with TRBJ2-1; D is unresolved. From germline, CDR1 is MNHEY and CDR2 SMNVEV (reference sequence). Deletions cut 7 bases from V and 10 bases from J, with 14 bases between. The length of the CDR3 is 12 residues. The CDR3 is CASMHPGREQFF. CDR3 in DNA: TGTGCCAGCATGCACCCCGGTCGGGAGCAGTTCTTC.

This chain uses TRBV27 with TRBJ1-2; 7 nucleotides line up with TRBD1. Looked up from germline, CDR1 is MNHEY and CDR2 is SMNVEV (reference sequence). Unmatched junction bases numbered 8, after V lost 9 bases and J lost 4 bases. The CDR3 consists of 13 residues. For the CDR3, the DNA is TGTGCCAGAAACCCCGCAGGGGGCTATGGCTACACCTTC. This translates into CARNPAGGYGYTF.

CDR3 in DNA: TGTGCCTGGAGTGTTTGGACTAGCGGGAGTTCTAGAAGTAAGGGCGAGCAGTACTTC. Encoded protein: CAWSVWTSGSSRSKGEQYF. This chain uses TRBV30 with TRBJ2-7; 13 bases agree with TRBD2. CDR1 is GTSNPN and CDR2 is SVGIG in the germline V gene (reference sequence). This CDR3 comprises 19 residues. Trimming removed 0 bases from V and 6 bases from J; junction bases left unmatched: 17. Filled out from reference TRBV30 and TRBJ2-7, the complete variable domain reads SQTIHQWPATLVQPVGSPLSLECTVEGTSNPNLYWYRQAAGRGLQLLFYSVGIGQISSEVPQNLSASRPQDRQFILSSKKLLLSDSGFYLCAWSVWTSGSSRSKGEQYFGPGTRLTVT.

As DNA, the CDR3 is TGTGCCAGCTCCTGGACTAGCGGGAGTGCCGGGGAGCTGTTTTTT. The encoded protein is CASSWTSGSAGELFF. The V gene is TRBV18, the J gene TRBJ2-2, with 13 bases fitting TRBD2. Germline CDR1 and CDR2: KGHSH and LQKENI. The CDR3 is made up of 15 amino acids. Trimming took 6 bases from V and 6 from J; bases not matched to a gene: 4.

This rearrangement joins TRBV3-1 (or the pseudogene TRBV3-2) to TRBJ2-1; 10 bases are shared with TRBD1. CDR3 length: 15 residues. CDR1 LGHDT and CDR2 YNNKEL come from the germline V gene (reference sequence). V lost 1 base to trimming and J lost 13 bases; unmatched junction nucleotides: 10. The CDR3 reads CASSQAGTGARGQFF. Here the CDR3 DNA reads TGTGCCAGCAGCCAAGCGGGGACAGGGGCCCGAGGACAGTTCTTC.

The chain links TRBV30 to TRBJ1-5, with D possibly TRBD1 on 5 matching bases. The germline V gene has CDR1 GTSNPN and CDR2 SVGIG (reference sequence). V was shortened by 0 bases and J by 6 bases, with 9 bases between the two germline ends. The CDR3 covers 13 residues. The CDR3 sequence: CAWSVKGFQPQHF. CDR3 sequence (DNA): TGTGCCTGGAGTGTAAAGGGGTTTCAGCCCCAGCATTTT.

This chain connects TRBV2 to TRBJ2-3; D remains unclear. The CDR3 is 12 amino acids. Per the germline V gene, CDR1 is SNHLY and CDR2 is FYNNEI. Trimming took 3 bases from V and 4 from J, leaving 5 bases between them. CDR3 protein: CASSEFSDTQYF. Written as DNA, the CDR3 is TGTGCCAGCAGTGAGTTCTCAGATACGCAGTATTTT. Together with reference TRBV2 and TRBJ2-3, the CDR3 gives the full variable domain: EPEVTQTPSHQVTQMGQEVILRCVPISNHLYFYWYRQILGQKVEFLVSFYNNEISEKSEIFDDQFSVERPDGSNFTLKIRSTKLEDSAMYFCASSEFSDTQYFGPGTRLTVL.

The chain carries TRBV7-9 and TRBJ1-2; D gene unclear. Germline values: CDR1 SEHNR, CDR2 FQNEAQ (reference sequence). V gave up 1 base and J gave up 4 bases, with 16 bases separating them. There are 16 residues in the CDR3. CDR3 DNA sequence: TGTGCCAGCAGCTTAGGTGGCCACAACCCAATCTATGGCTACACCTTC. Residues: CASSLGGHNPIYGYTF.

This chain uses TRBV7-3 with TRBJ1-5; D may be TRBD1 (6 bases). Germline V CDR1 and CDR2: SGHTA, FQGTGA. The CDR3 extends over 16 amino acids. The V and J ends lost 4 bases and 0 bases respectively, with 13 bases between them. The CDR3 sequence is CASSSTPGDSNQPQHF. The CDR3 DNA sequence: TGTGCCAGCAGCTCCACCCCAGGGGATAGCAATCAGCCCCAGCATTTT. Combining the CDR3 with reference TRBV7-3 and TRBJ1-5 gives the whole variable domain GAGVSQTPSNKVTEKGKYVELRCDPISGHTALYWYRQSLGQGPEFLIYFQGTGAADDSGLPNDRFFAVRPEGSVSTLKIQRTERGDSAVYLCASSSTPGDSNQPQHFGDGTRLSIL.

This chain joins TRBV10-2 and TRBJ2-5; a weak D match, TRBD2 (5 bases). The CDR3 runs to 13 residues. V dropped 4 bases and J dropped 5 bases, with 11 bases sitting between them. Germline CDR1 reads WSHSY; CDR2 reads SAAADI. In DNA form, the CDR3 reads TGCGCCAGCAGTGTCCGGGGTAGGGAGACCCAGTACTTC. Its protein is CASSVRGRETQYF.

Note on this clone: An end of the junction differs from the germline gene, which may be a read error. The chain recombines TRBV28 with TRBJ1-2; D may be TRBD1 (5 bases). There are 13 residues in the CDR3. CDR1 is MDHEN and CDR2 is SYDVKM in the germline V gene. CDR3 loop: CVTGTIRTNGYTF. CDR3 sequence (DNA): TGCGTTACCGGGACTATACGTACCAATGGCTACACCTTC.